A single sample gave rise to the 2 T cell receptor beta chains below, sequenced in a study of T cells in women clearing cervical HPV infection. Measured with immunoSEQ multiplex PCR; TCRdb has only the in-frame clones, and not every one. This listing includes about 16,000 clones. Material: blood buffy coat. These receptor sequences come from a woman aged 18-69 years with a cervical HPV16 infection that either progressed to CIN3+ or cleared (not recorded which).

With respect to this clone: The read comes to an end 3 residues before the CDR3 does, leaving the germline J gene to fill in the end. V gene TRBV18 combines with J gene TRBJ1-1, with a possible D match to TRBD1 (6 bases). The CDR3 contains 18 residues. Germline values: CDR1 KGHSH, CDR2 LQKENI. CDR3 DNA, as far as it was read: TGTGCCAGCTCCACCCGGATACTAGCGGGGGCCAACACAGATACG. This sequence encodes CASSTRILAGANTDT. The full CDR3 is CASSTRILAGANTDTAFF.

Details on this clone: The read terminates 3 residues ahead of where the CDR3 ends, so the germline J gene completes it. The rearrangement uses TRBV20-1 and TRBJ1-2; 8 positions match TRBD1. The CDR3 sequence is 15 residues long. Trimming removed 3 bases from V and 5 bases from J; junction bases left unmatched: 11. CDR1 is DFQATT, CDR2 SNEGSKA, per germline (reference sequence). Incomplete CDR3 DNA: TGCAGTGCTAGTCTTGGACAGGGTGAAGTATATGGC. Its protein product is CSASLGQGEVYG. The CDR3 in full is CSASLGQGEVYGYTF.